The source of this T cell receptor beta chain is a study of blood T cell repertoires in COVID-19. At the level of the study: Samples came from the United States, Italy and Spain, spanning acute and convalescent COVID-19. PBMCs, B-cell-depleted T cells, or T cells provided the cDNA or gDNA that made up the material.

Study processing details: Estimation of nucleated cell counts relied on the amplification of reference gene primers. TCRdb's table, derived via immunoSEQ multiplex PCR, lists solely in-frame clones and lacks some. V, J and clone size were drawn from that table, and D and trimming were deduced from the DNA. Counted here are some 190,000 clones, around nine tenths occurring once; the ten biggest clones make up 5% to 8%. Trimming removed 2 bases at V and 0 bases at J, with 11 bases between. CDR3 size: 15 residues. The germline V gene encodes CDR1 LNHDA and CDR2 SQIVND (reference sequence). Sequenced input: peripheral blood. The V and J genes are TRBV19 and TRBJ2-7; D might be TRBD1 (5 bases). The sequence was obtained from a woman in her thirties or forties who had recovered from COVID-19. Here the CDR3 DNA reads TGTGCCAGTAGTATACAGGGTAAGAACTCCTACGAGCAGTACTTC. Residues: CASSIQGKNSYEQYF.